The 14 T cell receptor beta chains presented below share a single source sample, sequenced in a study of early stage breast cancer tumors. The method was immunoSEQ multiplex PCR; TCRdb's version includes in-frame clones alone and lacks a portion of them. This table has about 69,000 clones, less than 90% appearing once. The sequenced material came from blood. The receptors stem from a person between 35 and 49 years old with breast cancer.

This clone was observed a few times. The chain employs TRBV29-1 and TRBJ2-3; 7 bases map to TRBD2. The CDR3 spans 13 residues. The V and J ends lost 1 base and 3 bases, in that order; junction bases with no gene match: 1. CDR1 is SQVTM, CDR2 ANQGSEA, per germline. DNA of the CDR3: TGCAGCGTTGAAGGGCGGGAGACAGATACGCAGTATTTT. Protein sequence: CSVEGRETDTQYF.

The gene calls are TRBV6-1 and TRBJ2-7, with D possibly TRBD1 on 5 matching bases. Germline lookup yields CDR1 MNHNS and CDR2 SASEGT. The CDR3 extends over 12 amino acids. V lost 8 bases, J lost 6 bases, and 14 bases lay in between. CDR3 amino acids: CASAEITGEQYF. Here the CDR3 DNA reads TGTGCCAGCGCAGAGATAACAGGCGAGCAGTACTTC.

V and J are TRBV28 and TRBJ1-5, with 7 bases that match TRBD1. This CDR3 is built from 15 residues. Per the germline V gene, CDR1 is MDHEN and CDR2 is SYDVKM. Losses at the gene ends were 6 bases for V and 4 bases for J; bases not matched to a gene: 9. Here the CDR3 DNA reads TGTGCCAGCAGGCGGGCCCCAGGGGGAAATCAGCCCCAGCATTTT. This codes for CASRRAPGGNQPQHF.

The DNA of the CDR3 is TGTGCCAGCAGCAGCAAAAAGACCCAGTACTTC. Translated, it gives CASSSKKTQYF. The V gene is TRBV5-6, the J gene TRBJ2-5; D remains unclear. V lost 4 bases and J lost 6, with 7 bases in between. CDR3 length equals 11 residues. CDR1 is SGHDT and CDR2 is YYEEEE in the germline V gene.

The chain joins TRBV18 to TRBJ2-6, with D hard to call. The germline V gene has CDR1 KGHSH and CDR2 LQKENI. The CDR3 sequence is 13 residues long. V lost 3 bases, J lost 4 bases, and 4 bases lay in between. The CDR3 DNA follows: TGTGCCAGCTCACCGGGAGGGGCCAACGTCCTGACTTTC. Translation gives CASSPGGANVLTF.

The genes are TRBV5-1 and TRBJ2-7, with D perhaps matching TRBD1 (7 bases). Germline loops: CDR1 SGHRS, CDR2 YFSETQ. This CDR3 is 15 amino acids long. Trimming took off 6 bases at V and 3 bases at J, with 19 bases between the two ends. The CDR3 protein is CASIGGTAKDYEQYF. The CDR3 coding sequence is TGCGCCAGCATAGGGGGGACAGCAAAAGACTACGAGCAGTACTTC.

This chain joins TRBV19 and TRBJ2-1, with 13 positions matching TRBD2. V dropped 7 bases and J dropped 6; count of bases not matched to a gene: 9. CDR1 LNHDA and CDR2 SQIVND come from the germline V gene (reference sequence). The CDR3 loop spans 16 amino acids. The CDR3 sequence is CASNRPGLAGVNEQFF. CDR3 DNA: TGTGCCAGTAATCGGCCCGGACTAGCGGGAGTCAATGAGCAGTTCTTC.

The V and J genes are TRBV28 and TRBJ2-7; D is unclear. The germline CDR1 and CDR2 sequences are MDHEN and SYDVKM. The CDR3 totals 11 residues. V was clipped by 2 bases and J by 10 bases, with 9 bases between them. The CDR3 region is CASSLITVQYF. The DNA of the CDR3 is TGTGCCAGCAGTTTAATAACTGTTCAGTACTTC.

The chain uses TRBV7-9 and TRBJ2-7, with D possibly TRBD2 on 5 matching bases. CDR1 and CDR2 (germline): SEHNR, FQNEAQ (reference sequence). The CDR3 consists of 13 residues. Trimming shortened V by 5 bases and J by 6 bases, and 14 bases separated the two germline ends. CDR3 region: CASSPPTSSEQYF. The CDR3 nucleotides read TGTGCCAGCAGCCCACCCACTAGTAGCGAGCAGTACTTC. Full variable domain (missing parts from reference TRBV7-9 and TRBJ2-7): DTGVSQNPRHKITKRGQNVTFRCDPISEHNRLYWYRQTLGQGPEFLTYFQNEAQLEKSRLLSDRFSAERPKGSFSTLEIQRTEQGDSAMYLCASSPPTSSEQYFGPGTRLTVT.

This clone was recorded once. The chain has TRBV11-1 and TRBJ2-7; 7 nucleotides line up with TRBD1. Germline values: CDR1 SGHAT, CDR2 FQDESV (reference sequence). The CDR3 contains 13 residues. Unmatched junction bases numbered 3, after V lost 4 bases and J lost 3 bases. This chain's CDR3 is CASSSGTDYEQYF. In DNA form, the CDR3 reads TGTGCCAGCAGCTCGGGGACAGACTACGAGCAGTACTTC.

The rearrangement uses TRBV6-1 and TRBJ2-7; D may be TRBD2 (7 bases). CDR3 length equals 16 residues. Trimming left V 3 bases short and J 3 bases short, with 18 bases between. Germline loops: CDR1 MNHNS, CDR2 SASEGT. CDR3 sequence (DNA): TGTGCCAGCAGTGACCTAAGGGGGGGCAGGGACTACGAGCAGTACTTC. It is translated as CASSDLRGGRDYEQYF.

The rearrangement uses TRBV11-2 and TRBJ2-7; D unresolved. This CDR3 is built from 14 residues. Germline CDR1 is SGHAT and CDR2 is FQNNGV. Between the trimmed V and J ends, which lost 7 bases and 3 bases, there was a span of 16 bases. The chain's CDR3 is CASTSPGSYYEQYF. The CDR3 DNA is TGTGCCAGCACCTCCCCTGGTTCGTACTACGAGCAGTACTTC. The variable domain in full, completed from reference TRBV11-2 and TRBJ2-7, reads EAGVAQSPRYKIIEKRQSVAFWCNPISGHATLYWYQQILGQGPKLLIQFQNNGVVDDSQLPKDRFSAERLKGVDSTLKIQPAKLEDSAVYLCASTSPGSYYEQYFGPGTRLTVT.

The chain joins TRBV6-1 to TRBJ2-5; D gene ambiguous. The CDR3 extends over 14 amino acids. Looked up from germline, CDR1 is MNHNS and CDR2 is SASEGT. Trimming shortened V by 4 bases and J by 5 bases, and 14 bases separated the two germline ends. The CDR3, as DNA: TGTGCCAGCAGTGTTACGTTTCTAACCGAGACCCAGTACTTC. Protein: CASSVTFLTETQYF.

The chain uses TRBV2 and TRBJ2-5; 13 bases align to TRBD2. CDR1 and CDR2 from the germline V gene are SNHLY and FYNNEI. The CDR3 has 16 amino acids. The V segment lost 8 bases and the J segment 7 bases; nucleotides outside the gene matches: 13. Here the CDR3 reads CASGVRTSGSPGTQYF. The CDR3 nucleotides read TGTGCCAGCGGGGTTCGGACTAGCGGGAGCCCCGGGACCCAGTACTTC.